This TCR beta chain stems from a study of control samples from healthy donors and cancer patients. This CDR3 contains 14 residues. V lost 4 bases and J 4 bases, leaving 11 bases between the germline ends. Germline V gene sequence: CDR1 SNHLY, CDR2 FYNNEI. Assay: immunoSEQ multiplex PCR; the TCRdb copy retains only in-frame clones and omits some. The sample consists of about 140,000 clones, more than 90% of them appearing once. The V and J genes are TRBV2 and TRBJ2-1, with D possibly being TRBD1 or TRBD2 (6 bases each). This TCR was recovered from a man aged 25-40 years in good health. Material for sequencing was blood. The CDR3 reads CASSGGALYNEQFF. In DNA form, the CDR3 reads TGTGCCAGCAGTGGGGGGGCTTTATACAATGAGCAGTTCTTC.